This TCR beta chain was recovered during a study of blood T cell repertoires in COVID-19 (dated by TCRdb to 2018 to 2020). Study-wide context: The collaborator samples originated in the United States, Italy and Spain and spanned the acute and convalescent phases of COVID-19. The material from the prospective study consisted of cDNA or gDNA derived from T cells, B-cell-depleted T cells, or PBMCs. Subjects who had been exposed to COVID-19, were actively infected with it, or had recovered from it provided the deeply sampled blood TCRbeta repertoires that made up the dataset. The repertoires were released in a freely available public database intended as a resource for research on the immune response to SARS-CoV-2. Samples came from the ongoing ImmuneRACE study (first 160 participants) plus 1,254 subjects from 6 global collaborators. The sample metadata nearly always contained a de-identified subject ID, COVID-19 status, age in years and sex. Where available, HLA class I and class II types were obtained from metadata supplied by the sample provider rather than from assay-based typing. General conclusions and limits of the study: Clinical and demographic metadata were provided uncurated, with the amount varying by source and participant.

The CDR3 spans 14 residues, from the cysteine through the phenylalanine. Only the CDR3 DNA is retained, 42 bases long and in frame from the first base. The germline ends are 12 bases apart after V is trimmed by 2 bases and J by 4 bases. Sequences KGHSH (CDR1) and LQKENI (CDR2) are obtained from the germline V gene. With regard to this clone: Its antigen is currently not known. There are no base qualities to consult, and no much larger clone falls within one base.

TCRbeta CDR3 regions were amplified from genomic DNA using the immunoSEQ Assay, a bias-controlled multiplex PCR. Processing in the source paper ran as follows. Nucleated cell counts per sample were estimated from amplification of reference gene primers within the assay. Sequence reads were collapsed and filtered to measure the absolute abundance of every unique TCRbeta CDR3 rearrangement. For each sample, productive Simpson clonality was calculated as the square root of Simpson's diversity index across productive rearrangements. Entries here come from immuneACCESS through TCRdb and include only in-frame sequences with V and J called. Some clones fail to appear in such tables; in the studies checked, an unresolved V gene covers under half of the shortfall, and the cause of the remainder is unknown. V, J and clone size were drawn from that table, and D and trimming were deduced from the DNA. The sample yields some 320,000 clones; roughly 91% were counted once. Roughly 11% of the sample rests with the top ten.

In Seattle, one collaborating source enrolled patients while the infection was active and tracked those patients longitudinally over the course of disease. Whole blood was collected in K2EDTA tubes by collaborating institutions according to the institutions' own protocols. For TCRbeta analysis, collaborators shipped samples as frozen whole blood, isolated PBMCs, or DNA extracted from either of those sample types. The source material was peripheral blood. The receptor comes from a woman aged 25 to 45 with COVID-19, enrolled during active disease. The V gene is TRBV18 and the J gene is TRBJ2-7; TRBD2 is perhaps the D gene, given 5 matching bases. The nucleotides are TGTGCCAGCTCACCAGGGGTGGAGGTTTACGAGCAGTACTTC. The translation is CASSPGVEVYEQYF. The full variable domain, with segments outside the CDR3 supplied by the reference TRBV18 and TRBJ2-7 proteins, appears as NAGVMQNPRHLVRRRGQEARLRCSPMKGHSHVYWYRQLPEEGLKFMVYLQKENIIDESGMPKERFSAEFPKEGPSILRIQQVVRGDSAAYFCASSPGVEVYEQYFGPGTRLTVT.